The 29 T cell receptor beta chains below come from one sample, sequenced in a study of CD8+ T cells in alopecia areata. Extracted from the samples, RNA was reverse transcribed into cDNA to serve as the sequencing template. Method: immunoSEQ multiplex PCR; TCRdb's copy keeps in-frame clones and lacks some. The sample has 75,000 to 100,000 clones; 35% to 45% are singletons. The specimen was CD4+ T cells sorted from blood. Source of these receptors: a human donor with alopecia areata.

In this sample, this clone turned up a few times. V is TRBV2 and J is TRBJ2-3; the match to TRBD2 covers 14 bases. The CDR3 consists of 15 residues. Losses at the gene ends were 5 bases for V and 3 bases for J; bases not matched to a gene: 1. CDR1 and CDR2 (germline): SNHLY, FYNNEI. The CDR3 DNA reads as TGTGCCAGCAGTTGGACTAGCGGGGGGACAGATACGCAGTATTTT. It encodes CASSWTSGGTDTQYF.

The chain is built from TRBV28 and TRBJ2-7, with 10 bases that match TRBD1. The CDR3 runs to 14 residues. After removal of 9 bases from V and 0 bases from J, the junction contained 5 bases not matched to a gene. Germline V gives CDR1 MDHEN, CDR2 SYDVKM. The CDR3 is CASAGTGASYEQYF. Here the CDR3 DNA reads TGTGCCAGTGCTGGGACAGGGGCCTCCTACGAGCAGTACTTC.

The chain is built from TRBV2 and TRBJ2-1; D gene unclear. The CDR3 spans 11 residues. Germline assignment: CDR1 SNHLY and CDR2 FYNNEI. The V and J ends lost 4 bases and 11 bases respectively, with 9 bases between them. CDR3 DNA: TGTGCCAGCAGTGGCCCGAGGAAGCAGTTCTTC. It encodes CASSGPRKQFF.

The CDR3 DNA reads TGTGCCAGCCGGGGTCCGGAGACCCAGTACTTC. Its protein is CASRGPETQYF. The chain has TRBV7-2 and TRBJ2-5; possibly TRBD2 for D (5 bases). This CDR3 spans 11 amino acids. V lost 8 bases to trimming and J lost 5 bases, with 9 bases between them. From germline, CDR1 is SGHTA and CDR2 FQGNSA.

The V and J genes are TRBV29-1 and TRBJ2-2; no definite D call. With 5 bases removed from V and 0 bases from J, the gap between germline ends came to 7 bases. Germline V gene sequence: CDR1 SQVTM, CDR2 ANQGSEA. The CDR3 contains 13 residues. CDR3 amino acids: CSVSYTNTGELFF. In DNA form, the CDR3 reads TGCAGCGTTAGCTATACGAACACCGGGGAGCTGTTTTTT.

The chain has TRBV2 and TRBJ2-5; a possible D gene is TRBD2 (5 bases). Trimming cost V 8 bases and J 5 bases, with 15 bases left between them. The CDR3 totals 13 residues. Per germline, CDR1 SNHLY and CDR2 FYNNEI. The CDR3 region has the DNA TGTGCCAGCGCCTTGGGGTGGAGGGAGACCCAGTACTTC. It is translated as CASALGWRETQYF.

The rearrangement links TRBV29-1 to TRBJ2-7, with 9 nucleotides matching TRBD2. The V gene end was trimmed by 4 bases and the J gene end by 7 bases; junction bases not matched to a gene: 8. There are 13 residues in the CDR3. Germline CDR1 and CDR2: SQVTM and ANQGSEA. The CDR3: CSVGGLAVREQYF. The CDR3 DNA reads TGCAGCGTTGGGGGACTAGCAGTGAGGGAGCAGTACTTC.

The rearrangement links TRBV11-2 to TRBJ2-1; maybe TRBD2 (5 bases). With 5 bases removed from V and 1 base from J, the gap between germline ends came to 12 bases. Germline V gene sequence: CDR1 SGHAT, CDR2 FQNNGV. There are 15 residues in the CDR3. CDR3 loop: CASSPDRGSYNEQFF. For the CDR3, the DNA is TGTGCCAGCAGCCCGGACCGAGGGTCCTACAATGAGCAGTTCTTC. The full variable domain, completed using reference TRBV11-2 and TRBJ2-1, is EAGVAQSPRYKIIEKRQSVAFWCNPISGHATLYWYQQILGQGPKLLIQFQNNGVVDDSQLPKDRFSAERLKGVDSTLKIQPAKLEDSAVYLCASSPDRGSYNEQFFGPGTRLTVL.

The CDR3 spells CSVLKTDYGYTF. CDR3 DNA sequence: TGCAGCGTCCTCAAGACGGACTATGGCTACACCTTC. The chain joins TRBV29-1 to TRBJ1-2, with D hard to call. The germline V and J ends were trimmed by 6 bases and 3 bases, with 11 bases remaining between them. Looked up from germline, CDR1 is SQVTM and CDR2 is ANQGSEA. CDR3 length: 12 residues.

Concerning this clone itself: The sample carries other DNA sequences with the same CDR3. CDR3 DNA sequence: TGCAGCGTAGACAGCCCCTCTGGAAACACCATATATTTT. Translating gives CSVDSPSGNTIYF. This chain connects TRBV29-1 to TRBJ1-3; possible D gene TRBD1, 5 bases. V lost 6 bases, J lost 0 bases, and 9 bases lay in between. CDR3 length: 13 residues. The germline V gene has CDR1 SQVTM and CDR2 ANQGSEA.

This clone showed up just a few times. The J gene is TRBJ2-1, the V gene TRBV30, with D hard to call. The CDR3 is made up of 16 amino acids. CDR1 is GTSNPN and CDR2 is SVGIG in the germline V gene (reference sequence). The V end lost 0 bases, the J end lost 4 bases, and 16 bases lay between the germline ends. The CDR3 sequence: CAWSVAATQPYNEQFF. In DNA form, the CDR3 reads TGTGCCTGGAGTGTAGCCGCTACCCAACCGTACAATGAGCAGTTCTTC.

The chain has TRBV7-2 and TRBJ2-5; no firm D call. CDR3 size: 13 residues. The V and J ends lost 4 bases and 4 bases respectively, with 10 bases between them. The germline V gene encodes CDR1 SGHTA and CDR2 FQGNSA. CDR3 in DNA: TGTGCCAGCAGCTCCTTGCGCCGAGAGACCCAGTACTTC. Its protein product is CASSSLRRETQYF.

The chain recombines TRBV30 with TRBJ2-1, with a weak D call TRBD1 (6 bases). From germline, CDR1 is GTSNPN and CDR2 SVGIG (reference sequence). This CDR3 has 12 amino acids. Trimming took 3 bases from V and 15 from J, leaving 18 bases between them. CDR3 sequence: CAWSRTGTYRFF. The CDR3 DNA reads TGTGCCTGGAGCCGAACCGGGACATATCGGTTCTTC.

The table lists this clone with a few counts. The CDR3, as DNA: TGTGCCTGGAGTGAAACGGCACAATGGGAGCAGTACTTC. It encodes CAWSETAQWEQYF. This chain uses TRBV30 with TRBJ2-7, with D unresolved. This CDR3 comprises 13 residues. Germline loops: CDR1 GTSNPN, CDR2 SVGIG (reference sequence). The germline V and J ends were trimmed by 1 base and 7 bases, with 14 bases remaining between them.

This clone was found a few times. The V and J genes are TRBV5-1 and TRBJ2-1; 8 bases align to TRBD2. Trimming cost V 0 bases and J 11 bases; bases outside gene matches: 4. Germline loops: CDR1 SGHRS, CDR2 YFSETQ. The CDR3 extends over 13 amino acids. The DNA of the CDR3 is TGCGCCAGCAGCTTGGCGGGAGGGCGGAAGCAGTTCTTC. It codes for CASSLAGGRKQFF.

The chain recombines TRBV29-1 with TRBJ2-3; maybe TRBD2 (5 bases). Trimming pared 7 bases from V and 3 bases from J, leaving 17 bases between. The germline V gene encodes CDR1 SQVTM and CDR2 ANQGSEA. The CDR3 is 14 residues long. CDR3 DNA: TGCAGCGCTAGCAGGACGCTAAGGACAGATACGCAGTATTTT. Residues: CSASRTLRTDTQYF.

J is TRBJ2-5 and V is TRBV5-6, with D unresolved. Germline V lookup: CDR1 SGHDT, CDR2 YYEEEE. The CDR3 loop spans 11 amino acids. The V gene lost 4 bases and the J gene lost 4 bases, with 5 bases spanning the gap. The CDR3 here is CASSPRETQYF. The CDR3 region has the DNA TGTGCCAGCAGCCCTAGAGAGACCCAGTACTTC.

V and J are TRBV5-1 and TRBJ2-7; no clear D. V was shortened by 4 bases and J by 2 bases, with 13 bases between the two germline ends. The V gene's germline CDR1 is SGHRS and CDR2 YFSETQ. This CDR3 has 14 residues. CDR3: CASSPILGTYEQYF. The DNA for the CDR3 is TGCGCCAGCAGCCCAATTTTGGGGACCTACGAGCAGTACTTC.

This clone was picked up a small number of times. J is TRBJ1-1 and V is TRBV6-6; D not resolved. Trimming left V 2 bases short and J 3 bases short, with 4 bases between. CDR3 length equals 12 residues. Germline V lookup: CDR1 MNHNY, CDR2 SVGAGI (reference sequence). In nucleotides, the CDR3 is TGTGCCAGCAGTTACAGCGACACTGAAGCTTTCTTT. This translates into CASSYSDTEAFF.

J is TRBJ2-7 and V is TRBV23-1; D is perhaps TRBD2 (6 bases). TRBV23-1 is labeled an ORF, and its function is uncertain. The ends were cut back, 0 bases at V and 1 base at J, with 10 bases in the middle. This CDR3 is 15 amino acids long. CDR3 bases: TGCGCCAGCAGTCAATCGGGTCGGGGGTCCTACGAGCAGTACTTC. Amino acid sequence: CASSQSGRGSYEQYF.

V and J are TRBV29-1 and TRBJ2-6; D gene ambiguous. The CDR3 covers 14 residues. V gave up 4 bases and J gave up 1 base, with 8 bases separating them. In germline, CDR1 is SQVTM, CDR2 ANQGSEA. The CDR3 region is CSVGGFSGANVLTF. Written as DNA, the CDR3 is TGCAGCGTTGGTGGATTTTCTGGGGCCAACGTCCTGACTTTC.

The chain joins TRBV30 to TRBJ1-1; no definite D call. CDR3 length equals 13 residues. Trimming took 4 bases from V and 6 from J, leaving 15 bases between them. Germline V CDR1 and CDR2: GTSNPN, SVGIG (reference sequence). CDR3 in DNA: TGTGCCTGGAAGGGTCCCCGGGTGGCTGAAGCTTTCTTT. This codes for CAWKGPRVAEAFF.

This chain uses TRBV2 with TRBJ2-1, with 8 bases lining up with TRBD2. The CDR3 has 14 amino acids. The ends lost 8 bases at V and 9 bases at J; junction bases unmatched: 12. Germline V CDR1 and CDR2: SNHLY, FYNNEI. CDR3 in amino acids: CASGPWTSFSEQFF. DNA for the CDR3: TGTGCCAGCGGTCCGTGGACTAGCTTTAGTGAGCAGTTCTTC.

This chain uses TRBV30 with TRBJ2-5; tentative D call: TRBD1 (5 bases). The CDR3 consists of 15 residues. Germline-derived CDR1 and CDR2 are GTSNPN and SVGIG (reference sequence). The germline V and J ends were trimmed by 2 bases and 2 bases, with 15 bases remaining between them. The CDR3: CAWSQGEWGQETQYF. DNA of the CDR3: TGTGCCTGGAGTCAAGGGGAATGGGGACAAGAGACCCAGTACTTC.

J is TRBJ2-7 and V is TRBV7-2; D remains ambiguous. In germline, CDR1 is SGHTA, CDR2 FQGNSA. V was trimmed by 4 bases and J by 3 bases, leaving 13 bases between them. The CDR3 contains 14 residues. CDR3 coding DNA: TGTGCCAGCAGCTCCACTTCGGGTTTCTACGAGCAGTACTTC. As protein: CASSSTSGFYEQYF.

This clone was detected once. The chain combines TRBV5-6 with TRBJ2-5; D possibly uses TRBD1 or TRBD2 (5 bases each). Germline loops: CDR1 SGHDT, CDR2 YYEEEE. Trimming removed 0 bases at V and 7 bases at J, with 10 bases between. The CDR3 consists of 13 residues. The CDR3 spells CASSLGSGRTQYF. The CDR3 DNA is TGTGCCAGCAGCTTGGGGTCGGGACGGACCCAGTACTTC.

The genes are TRBV6-5 and TRBJ1-2; TRBD1 is a possible D gene (6 bases). CDR1 is MNHEY, CDR2 SVGAGI, per germline. This CDR3 spans 15 amino acids. Trimming pared 0 bases from V and 4 bases from J, leaving 12 bases between. The CDR3 is CASSYSAVGGYGYTF. CDR3 DNA: TGTGCCAGCAGTTACTCGGCAGTAGGGGGCTATGGCTACACCTTC.

This clone was detected only a few times. J is TRBJ2-7 and V is TRBV7-9; 7 bases agree with TRBD1. CDR1 and CDR2 from the germline V gene are SEHNR and FQNEAQ (reference sequence). The CDR3 is 14 residues long. V lost 7 bases and J lost 1; bases outside the gene matches: 7. Written as DNA, the CDR3 is TGTGCCAGCAACTCCGGGACAGCTTCCTACGAGCAGTACTTC. Amino acid sequence: CASNSGTASYEQYF.

The J gene is TRBJ2-4, the V gene TRBV28; D possibly corresponds to TRBD2 (7 bases). V dropped 5 bases and J dropped 8 bases, with 16 bases sitting between them. Germline V CDR1 and CDR2: MDHEN, SYDVKM. The CDR3 is made up of 14 amino acids. The CDR3 DNA sequence: TGTGCCAGCAGTCTCGGGGGGCGCGGGTACATTCAGTACTTC. Translation gives CASSLGGRGYIQYF.